This is a list of T cell receptor beta chains from one sample in a study of blood T cell repertoires in COVID-19. The method was immunoSEQ multiplex PCR; TCRdb's version includes in-frame clones alone and lacks a portion of them. The data contain 270,000 or so clones, 80% to 90% of them singletons. The sequenced material came from peripheral blood. The receptor set was obtained from a middle-aged man with acute or convalescent COVID-19. CDR3s include the opening cysteine and the closing phenylalanine or tryptophan. D genes are given only for firm matches. Some rows have no size entry. The others give once, few or many, or a class for an expanded clone.

DNA: TGTGCCAGCAGCCAAGTGATGGGAGATGCTAACTATGGCTACACCTTC
CDR3: CASSQVMGDANYGYTF
J: TRBJ1-2
size: once
D: .
V: TRBV4-2

DNA: TGTGCCACGGACAGCTATGGCTACACCTTC
CDR3: CATDSYGYTF
J: TRBJ1-2
size: .
D: .
V: TRBV6-5

DNA: TGTGCCAGCAGTCGCCAGGAGGGGCCATACGAGCAGTACTTC
CDR3: CASSRQEGPYEQYF
J: TRBJ2-7
size: .
D: .
V: TRBV27

DNA: TGTGCCACCCGAGTGTGGGGGGCAGATACGCAGTATTTT
CDR3: CATRVWGADTQYF
J: TRBJ2-3
size: .
D: .
V: TRBV6-5

DNA: TGTGCCACCAGTGGTGAAAATACAGGGAAAGAGACCCAGTACTTC
CDR3: CATSGENTGKETQYF
J: TRBJ2-5
size: .
D: .
V: TRBV24-1

DNA: TGTGCCAGCAGCTATGAAGCGGGGGGATCTAGCTCCTACAATGAGCAGTTCTTC
CDR3: CASSYEAGGSSSYNEQFF
J: TRBJ2-1
size: .
D: TRBD2
V: TRBV7-6

DNA: TGTGCCAGCAGTTGGAGCGGGGGGTCTACCTACGAGCAGTACTTC
CDR3: CASSWSGGSTYEQYF
J: TRBJ2-7
size: .
D: TRBD2
V: TRBV11-1

DNA: TGTGCCATCAGCCGAGACCGACAGGACGCTGAGCAGTACTTC
CDR3: CAISRDRQDAEQYF
J: TRBJ2-7
size: .
D: .
V: TRBV10-3

DNA: TGCGCCAGCAGCTTGGGAGGAAGGGAGTTCGATGGCTACACCTTC
CDR3: CASSLGGREFDGYTF
J: TRBJ1-2
size: .
D: .
V: TRBV5-1

DNA: TGTGCCAGCAGCTTTGATCGGGGTGGCTACACCTTC
CDR3: CASSFDRGGYTF
J: TRBJ1-2
size: few
D: .
V: TRBV7-9

DNA: TGTGCCAGCAGCTTCCCGCGGGACGCTTCGACCCAGTACTTC
CDR3: CASSFPRDASTQYF
J: TRBJ2-5
size: .
D: .
V: TRBV7-9

DNA: TGTGCCAGCAGTTACCGACAGAGCTCCGAGCCCCAGCATTTT
CDR3: CASSYRQSSEPQHF
J: TRBJ1-5
size: .
D: .
V: TRBV6-6

DNA: TGTGCCAGCAGTGCTTCTTCGTACAAAGCTTTCTTT
CDR3: CASSASSYKAFF
J: TRBJ1-1
size: .
D: .
V: TRBV2

DNA: TGTGCCAGCAGCTTGGGTTTGTCAGACTCCTTAGGATATGGCTACACCTTC
CDR3: CASSLGLSDSLGYGYTF
J: TRBJ1-2
size: .
D: .
V: TRBV5-6

DNA: TGTGCCACCCGAGGGCGGAACTATGGCTACACCTTC
CDR3: CATRGRNYGYTF
J: TRBJ1-2
size: .
D: .
V: TRBV19

DNA: TGTGCCAGCAGCCAAGGAACGGGACAGGGTAGGTACGAGCAGTACTTC
CDR3: CASSQGTGQGRYEQYF
J: TRBJ2-7
size: .
D: TRBD1
V: TRBV4-2

DNA: TGTGCCAGCAGTTACAGGGCGGGGGGTCTCAATGAGCAGTTCTTC
CDR3: CASSYRAGGLNEQFF
J: TRBJ2-1
size: .
D: TRBD2
V: TRBV6-5

DNA: TGTGCCTGGAGTGTATTCGACAGTGAAGCTTTCTTT
CDR3: CAWSVFDSEAFF
J: TRBJ1-1
size: once
D: .
V: TRBV30

DNA: TGTGCCAGCAGCCTTGGGAGCTACGAGCAGTACTTC
CDR3: CASSLGSYEQYF
J: TRBJ2-7
size: .
D: .
V: TRBV3-1/TRBV3-2

DNA: TGTGCCAGCAGTCCTCGGACAGGGCCTTATAGCAATCAGCCCCAGCATTTT
CDR3: CASSPRTGPYSNQPQHF
J: TRBJ1-5
size: few
D: TRBD1
V: TRBV27

DNA: TGTGCCAGCAGCTTGGCGGACAGGGGAACCGGGGAGCTGTTTTTT
CDR3: CASSLADRGTGELFF
J: TRBJ2-2
size: .
D: TRBD1
V: TRBV5-8

DNA: TGCGCCACCACGTCCGGGGGGGGAATGAATGAGCAGTTCTTC
CDR3: CATTSGGGMNEQFF
J: TRBJ2-1
size: .
D: TRBD2
V: TRBV10-1

DNA: TGTGCCAGCAGCCAAGTACCAGGGGGGTCAACTGAAGCTTTCTTT
CDR3: CASSQVPGGSTEAFF
J: TRBJ1-1
size: .
D: TRBD1
V: TRBV14

DNA: TGTGCCAGCAGCCTAGTCCTATTTAGCTCCTATAATTCACCCCTCCACTTT
CDR3: CASSLVLFSSYNSPLHF
J: TRBJ1-6
size: few
D: .
V: TRBV5-8

DNA: TGTGCCAGCAGCTTTATTGGTCAGGGGAACACCGGGGAGCTGTTTTTT
CDR3: CASSFIGQGNTGELFF
J: TRBJ2-2
size: .
D: .
V: TRBV5-6

DNA: TGTGCCAGTAGTACGACAGGGAGGCTTGAAAAACTGTTTTTT
CDR3: CASSTTGRLEKLFF
J: TRBJ1-4
size: .
D: TRBD1
V: TRBV19

DNA: TGTGCCAGCAGCCTTGACAGGGGCACTGAAGCTTTCTTT
CDR3: CASSLDRGTEAFF
J: TRBJ1-1
size: once
D: TRBD1
V: TRBV4-2

DNA: TGTGCCAGCAGCCGGGACAGGAGCTCCTACGAGCAGTACTTC
CDR3: CASSRDRSSYEQYF
J: TRBJ2-7
size: once
D: TRBD1
V: TRBV6-5

DNA: TGCGCCAGCTCGACAGGGTTTGGGGGTAGGTCCTACGAGCAGTACTTC
CDR3: CASSTGFGGRSYEQYF
J: TRBJ2-7
size: few
D: TRBD1
V: TRBV5-1

DNA: TGCGCCAGCAGCGCTCGTGGGACAGGAGGGACTGAAGCTTTCTTT
CDR3: CASSARGTGGTEAFF
J: TRBJ1-1
size: few
D: TRBD1
V: TRBV5-1

DNA: TGCGCCAGCAGCCCGGGACAGGGATATGAAAAACTGTTTTTT
CDR3: CASSPGQGYEKLFF
J: TRBJ1-4
size: .
D: TRBD1
V: TRBV5-1

DNA: TGTGCCAGCAGCCCATCAGGGGGCGAGTTGGATACGCAGTATTTT
CDR3: CASSPSGGELDTQYF
J: TRBJ2-3
size: .
D: TRBD1
V: TRBV9

DNA: TGTGCCAGCAGCTCCCCGGGACAGGCGAACACTGAAGCTTTCTTT
CDR3: CASSSPGQANTEAFF
J: TRBJ1-1
size: .
D: TRBD1
V: TRBV5-4

DNA: TGTGCCACCAGCAGAGGGGAGGGGCCATTCAAGGGGGAGACCCAGTACTTC
CDR3: CATSRGEGPFKGETQYF
J: TRBJ2-5
size: .
D: TRBD2
V: TRBV15

DNA: TGCGCCAGCGGGAAAGGGACAGGGGAAAATGAAAAACTGTTTTTT
CDR3: CASGKGTGENEKLFF
J: TRBJ1-4
size: .
D: TRBD1
V: TRBV5-1

DNA: TGTGCCACCAGTGATTTTGGGAGGGGCGAGGAGCAGTTCTTC
CDR3: CATSDFGRGEEQFF
J: TRBJ2-1
size: .
D: TRBD2
V: TRBV24-1

DNA: TGTGCCAGCAGCTTGGCCGTGGGACTAGGTAACGAGCAGTACTTC
CDR3: CASSLAVGLGNEQYF
J: TRBJ2-7
size: .
D: TRBD2
V: TRBV5-4

DNA: TGCGCCAGCAGCTTGGTTGGGACAGGGTTGGGGACTGAAGCTTTCTTT
CDR3: CASSLVGTGLGTEAFF
J: TRBJ1-1
size: .
D: TRBD1
V: TRBV5-1

DNA: TGTGCCAGCAGCCCAGGACAGGGGGGCCGGAACTATGGCTACACCTTC
CDR3: CASSPGQGGRNYGYTF
J: TRBJ1-2
size: .
D: TRBD1
V: TRBV11-3

DNA: TGCGCCAGCAGCCAAGTAAGGACTACCCACTACAATGAGCAGTTCTTC
CDR3: CASSQVRTTHYNEQFF
J: TRBJ2-1
size: once
D: .
V: TRBV4-1

DNA: TGCGCCAGCAGTGGGAATACGGGACAGGGGAGCACAGATACGCAGTATTTT
CDR3: CASSGNTGQGSTDTQYF
J: TRBJ2-3
size: .
D: TRBD1
V: TRBV10-1

DNA: TGTGCCAGCAGCTCGCGTGGGGGCGGGCTTGGCTACACCTTC
CDR3: CASSSRGGGLGYTF
J: TRBJ1-2
size: .
D: .
V: TRBV14